This T cell receptor beta chain was recorded in a study of chemoradiotherapy in HPV16-positive cancers. Turning to the study itself: Candidate HPV-specific T-cell clones and common TCR motifs came from functional assays in two HPV16-positive patients.

Remarks on this clone: What it binds is not known.

Findings of the study overall: Candidate HPV-specific clones and E7-related TCR motifs grew in tumor during treatment. In HPV16-positive patients, HPV-responsive T-cell expansion tracked better recurrence-free survival.

Samples were taken several times over chemoradiotherapy. The table came from immunoSEQ multiplex PCR; TCRdb's copy has only in-frame clones and leaves some out. Of approximately 12,000 clones in the sample, 81% were seen once. Sampling was carried out from a patient who underwent chemoradiotherapy. The TCR was taken from a human donor with HPV-associated anogenital cancer.

CDR3 in amino acids: CASSLRPSQGEQFF. CDR3 nucleotides: TGTGCCAGCAGCCTACGACCCTCTCAAGGGGAGCAGTTCTTC. The chain joins TRBV5-4 to TRBJ2-1; D gene unclear. Trimming shortened V by 4 bases and J by 10 bases, and 18 bases separated the two germline ends. Germline lookup yields CDR1 SGHNT and CDR2 YYREEE (reference sequence). The CDR3 has 14 amino acids.